Below, 20 T cell receptor beta chains from the same sample are listed, as sequenced in a study. TCRdb recomputed calls from the 5' RACE reads with MiXCR, one row per CDR3 protein. Among about 54,000 distinct CDR3 sequences, 17% were seen once, and the ten largest hold 2% to 2.5%. Sequencing was done on a sample of naive CD4+ T cells sorted from blood. Subset noted: naive CD4+ T cells, CD4+CD45RA+CD25-. These TCRs come from a female donor with breast cancer.

The chain couples TRBV7-2 to TRBJ2-2, with a weak D call TRBD2 (5 bases). CDR1 is SGHTA and CDR2 is FQGNSA in the germline V gene. Trimming left V 3 bases short and J 13 bases short, with 15 bases between. The CDR3 extends over 13 amino acids. CDR3 residues: CASSFGRNRGLFF. The CDR3 region has the DNA TGTGCCAGCAGCTTCGGCCGCAACCGGGGGCTGTTTTTT. The full variable domain, with the rest looked up from reference TRBV7-2 and TRBJ2-2, is GAGVSQSPSNKVTEKGKDVELRCDPISGHTALYWYRQSLGQGLEFLIYFQGNSAPDKSGLPSDRFSAERTGGSVSTLTIQRTQQEDSAVYLCASSFGRNRGLFFGEGSRLTVL.

The rearrangement joins TRBV3-1 to TRBJ1-5; a weak D match, TRBD1 (5 bases). This CDR3 region has 12 residues. The V end lost 3 bases, the J end lost 7 bases, and 7 bases lay between the germline ends. Germline lookup yields CDR1 LGHDT and CDR2 YNNKEL (reference sequence). The CDR3 DNA follows: TGTGCCAGCAGCCAGGGGGAACAGCCCCAGCATTTT. Translation: CASSQGEQPQHF.

Comments on this clonotype: It may be a read error: a sequence one base away is much more abundant. The genes are TRBV20-1 and TRBJ2-3; no reliable D call. Germline V gene data show CDR1 as DFQATT and CDR2 as SNEGSKA (reference sequence). V was cut by 6 bases and J by 5 bases, with 15 bases left in between. The CDR3 spans 13 residues. The CDR3 coding sequence is TGCAGTGCCAACAGCGAACAAGGAGATACGCAGTATTTT. This translates into CSANSEQGDTQYF.

This clonotype was seen a handful of times. This chain joins TRBV5-1 and TRBJ2-2; 11 nucleotides line up with TRBD1. The V and J ends lost 4 bases and 6 bases, in that order; junction bases with no gene match: 2. The germline CDR1 and CDR2 sequences are SGHRS and YFSETQ. The CDR3 is made up of 14 amino acids. The CDR3 bases are TGCGCCAGCAGCCGGGACAGGGGGTCCGGGGAGCTGTTTTTT. This codes for CASSRDRGSGELFF.

This clonotype turned up a few times. The rearrangement joins TRBV9 to TRBJ2-2; D is tentatively TRBD1 or TRBD2 (6 bases each). V shed 0 bases and J shed 4 bases, with 10 bases lying between them. CDR1 is SGDLS, CDR2 YYNGEE, per germline. The CDR3 is made up of 15 amino acids. CDR3 region: CASSVVGGGTGELFF. The CDR3 coding sequence is TGTGCCAGCAGCGTAGTAGGAGGGGGCACCGGGGAGCTGTTTTTT.

The chain recombines TRBV2 with TRBJ2-2; 8 bases are shared with TRBD2. This CDR3 spans 14 amino acids. CDR1 is SNHLY and CDR2 is FYNNEI in the germline V gene. V lost 8 bases to trimming and J lost 5 bases; unmatched junction nucleotides: 7. The CDR3 loop reads CASGRSGRTGELFF. The CDR3 coding sequence is TGTGCCAGCGGCAGGAGCGGGAGAACCGGGGAGCTGTTTTTT.

This clonotype showed up many times. The chain uses TRBV5-1 and TRBJ2-5; no clear D gene. This CDR3 is built from 15 residues. Germline V gives CDR1 SGHRS, CDR2 YFSETQ. Deletions cut 5 bases from V and 0 bases from J, with 14 bases between. CDR3 residues: CASRSDTDYQETQYF. CDR3 DNA sequence: TGCGCCAGCAGGTCCGATACTGATTACCAAGAGACCCAGTACTTC.

The V and J genes are TRBV20-1 and TRBJ2-7, with TRBD1 matching 8 bases. V trimming: 1 base; J trimming: 5 bases; junction bases outside the gene matches: 7. Looked up from germline, CDR1 is DFQATT and CDR2 is SNEGSKA (reference sequence). The CDR3 contains 14 residues. This CDR3 reads CSARGWTGQNEQYF. The CDR3 bases are TGCAGTGCTAGAGGGTGGACAGGGCAGAACGAGCAGTACTTC.

The V and J genes are TRBV5-1 and TRBJ2-1; TRBD2 agrees at 9 bases. The CDR3 totals 16 residues. The V segment lost 1 base and the J segment 4 bases; nucleotides outside the gene matches: 6. Germline V gene data show CDR1 as SGHRS and CDR2 as YFSETQ. The CDR3 coding sequence is TGCGCCAGCAGCTTGAATGAGGCGGGAGGGTACAATGAGCAGTTCTTC. Translated: CASSLNEAGGYNEQFF. The full variable domain, rest sourced from reference TRBV5-1 and TRBJ2-1, is KAGVTQTPRYLIKTRGQQVTLSCSPISGHRSVSWYQQTPGQGLQFLFEYFSETQRNKGNFPGRFSGRQFSNSRSEMNVSTLELGDSALYLCASSLNEAGGYNEQFFGPGTRLTVL.

The CDR3 DNA reads as TGTGCCAGCAGCCAAGAGCCAGGGGGTACCACTGAAGCTTTCTTT. It codes for CASSQEPGGTTEAFF. V gene TRBV4-2 combines with J gene TRBJ1-1; 7 bases are a match to TRBD1. Germline V CDR1 and CDR2: LGHNA, YNFKEQ. The CDR3 length is 15 residues. Trimming removed 0 bases from V and 4 bases from J; junction bases left unmatched: 5.

Notes on this clonotype: A much larger clone differs by one base, so this may be a read error. V is TRBV5-1 and J is TRBJ2-6; 7 bases agree with TRBD2. This CDR3 has 18 residues. Germline CDR1 is SGHRS and CDR2 is YFSETQ. The CDR3 region has the DNA TGCGCCAGCACGCCCCGCCGGCGGGAGTCGTCTGGGGCCAACGCCCTGACTTTC. Protein product: CASTPRRRESSGANALTF.

The chain joins TRBV5-1 to TRBJ2-2; tentative D call: TRBD1 (5 bases). Per the germline V gene, CDR1 is SGHRS and CDR2 is YFSETQ. CDR3 length equals 16 residues. Trimming removed 5 bases from V and 3 bases from J, with 17 bases in between. Here the CDR3 reads CASRTEGALDTGELFF. The CDR3 nucleotides read TGCGCCAGCAGAACGGAAGGGGCCCTCGACACCGGGGAGCTGTTTTTT.

About this clonotype: Given a much more abundant clone one base away, this may be a read error. This sequence joins TRBV29-1 and TRBJ2-2; D unresolved. This CDR3 region has 11 residues. The ends were cut back, 5 bases at V and 4 bases at J, with 5 bases in the middle. Germline CDR1 is SQVTM and CDR2 is ANQGSEA. The CDR3 region has the DNA TGCAGCGTTAGCAGCACCGGGGAGCTGTTTTTT. Protein product: CSVSSTGELFF.

The J gene is TRBJ1-1, the V gene TRBV12-3 or TRBV12-4; the match to TRBD1 covers 7 bases. V lost 5 bases to trimming and J lost 7 bases; unmatched junction nucleotides: 4. CDR3 length: 12 amino acids. CDR3 nucleotides: TGTGCCAGCAGTGCCCAGGGGGATGAAGCTTTCTTT. Its protein is CASSAQGDEAFF.

This clonotype was seen more than once but under ten times. The V call is TRBV7-2, the J call TRBJ2-7, with 8 bases fitting TRBD2. Germline V gene lookup returns CDR1 SGHTA and CDR2 FQGNSA. The CDR3 has 14 amino acids. Trimming cost V 2 bases and J 3 bases; bases outside gene matches: 3. In DNA form, the CDR3 reads TGTGCCAGCAGCTTACTAGCGGGCCGCTACGAGCAGTACTTC. Amino acid sequence: CASSLLAGRYEQYF. The full variable domain, in which reference TRBV7-2 and TRBJ2-7 provide the parts outside the CDR3, is GAGVSQSPSNKVTEKGKDVELRCDPISGHTALYWYRQSLGQGLEFLIYFQGNSAPDKSGLPSDRFSAERTGGSVSTLTIQRTQQEDSAVYLCASSLLAGRYEQYFGPGTRLTVT.

This chain connects TRBV12-5 to TRBJ2-3; perhaps D is TRBD1 or TRBD2 (5 bases each). The CDR3 length is 15 residues. From germline, CDR1 is LGHNT and CDR2 FRNRAP. Trimming shortened V by 0 bases and J by 9 bases, and 16 bases separated the two germline ends. This chain's CDR3 is CASGLVKDGEGTQYF. In nucleotides, the CDR3 is TGTGCTAGTGGTTTGGTAAAGGACGGCGAGGGGACGCAGTATTTT.

The rearrangement links TRBV7-3 to TRBJ2-2; no clear D. Germline V gene data show CDR1 as SGHTA and CDR2 as FQGTGA. The V end was cut by 4 bases, the J end by 7 bases, with 16 bases between. This CDR3 is 15 amino acids long. CDR3 sequence: CASSSLGLGYGELFF. The CDR3 nucleotides are TGTGCCAGCAGCTCCTTAGGTTTGGGATACGGGGAGCTGTTTTTT.

The chain combines TRBV20-1 with TRBJ1-2; 11 bases match TRBD1. Germline CDR1 DFQATT, CDR2 SNEGSKA (reference sequence). CDR3 length: 16 amino acids. The J segment lost 0 bases and the V segment lost 3 bases, leaving 6 bases of the junction unmatched. The CDR3 DNA sequence: TGCAGTGCTAGTAAGGGACAGGGGGAACCTAACTATGGCTACACCTTC. Its translation: CSASKGQGEPNYGYTF.

The chain has TRBV20-1 and TRBJ2-3; perhaps TRBD2 as D (5 bases). This CDR3 contains 14 residues. Trimming left V 6 bases short and J 1 base short, with 14 bases between. CDR1 is DFQATT, CDR2 SNEGSKA, per germline (reference sequence). CDR3 region: CSAVLLRGTDTQYF. CDR3 in DNA: TGCAGTGCAGTACTCTTGCGGGGCACAGATACGCAGTATTTT.

In this sample, this clonotype turned up a few times. The gene calls are TRBV7-9 and TRBJ2-7, with D possibly matching TRBD1 (5 bases). Deletions cut 5 bases from V and 0 bases from J, with 8 bases between. The CDR3 loop spans 13 amino acids. From germline, CDR1 is SEHNR and CDR2 FQNEAQ (reference sequence). Here the CDR3 reads CASSRQPSYEQYF. CDR3 nucleotides: TGTGCCAGCAGCCGACAGCCCTCCTACGAGCAGTACTTC.